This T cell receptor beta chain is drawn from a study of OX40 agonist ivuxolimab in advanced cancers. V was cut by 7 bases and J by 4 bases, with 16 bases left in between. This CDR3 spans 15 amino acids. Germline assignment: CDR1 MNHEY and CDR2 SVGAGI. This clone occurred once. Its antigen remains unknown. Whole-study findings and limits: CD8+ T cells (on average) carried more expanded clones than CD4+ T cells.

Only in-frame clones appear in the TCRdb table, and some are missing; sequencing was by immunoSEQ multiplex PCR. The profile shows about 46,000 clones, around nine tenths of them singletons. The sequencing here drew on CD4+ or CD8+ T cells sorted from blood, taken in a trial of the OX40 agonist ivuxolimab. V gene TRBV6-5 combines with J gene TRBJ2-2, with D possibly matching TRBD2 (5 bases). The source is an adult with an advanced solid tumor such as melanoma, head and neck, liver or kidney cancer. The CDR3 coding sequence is TGTGCCAGCAAACTCAGCGGCCTCACCACCGGGGAGCTGTTTTTT. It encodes CASKLSGLTTGELFF.